A selection of T cell receptor beta chains follows, all from one sample in a study of T cells in Graves' hyperthyroidism and ophthalmopathy. TCRdb called the multiplex PCR reads again in MiXCR, with one record for every CDR3 protein. The sample carries roughly 500,000 distinct CDR3 sequences, 46% recorded once. The sequenced sample was peripheral blood or thyroid tissue (not recorded which). The receptors shown here come from an adult woman with Graves' disease, either hyperthyroidism or ophthalmopathy (not recorded which). Each CDR3 is given with its conserved first and last residue. The D gene is left open where the match is weak. A row's size may be missing; if present it is once, few, many or a size class.

D: TRBD1
size: .
V: TRBV12-3/TRBV12-4
J: TRBJ1-4
DNA: TGTGTCAGCAGTGAAATGAGGGGGACAGACCACAAGTTTTTT
CDR3: CVSSEMRGTDHKFF

D: .
size: .
V: TRBV7-9
J: TRBJ1-6
DNA: TGTGACAGCAGCCGGGACCTCGGCCCACCCAATTCACCCCTCCACTTT
CDR3: CDSSRDLGPPNSPLHF

D: TRBD2
size: many
V: TRBV11-2
J: TRBJ2-5
DNA: TGTGCCAGCAGCCTCAGGGCTAGCGGGGTCAAAGAGACCCAGTACTTC
CDR3: CASSLRASGVKETQYF

D: .
size: .
V: TRBV7-9
J: TRBJ2-5
DNA: TGTGCCAGCAGGAGGACAGAGCAAGAGACCCAGTACTTC
CDR3: CASRRTEQETQYF

D: TRBD2
size: .
V: TRBV12-3/TRBV12-4
J: TRBJ2-3
DNA: TGTGCCAGCAGTTCCCTAGCGGGGGAAGATACGCAGTATTTT
CDR3: CASSSLAGEDTQYF

D: .
size: .
V: TRBV2
J: TRBJ1-3
DNA: TGTGCCAGCAGTTTGAGGGTTTTGGGAAACACCATATATTTT
CDR3: CASSLRVLGNTIYF

D: TRBD1
size: few
V: TRBV10-2
J: TRBJ1-2
DNA: TGCGCCAGCAGCCTCCCGGGACAGGGTGATGGCTACACCTTC
CDR3: CASSLPGQGDGYTF

D: TRBD1
size: once
V: TRBV10-3
J: TRBJ1-2
DNA: TGTGCCATCAGTAAGACGGGACAGTTGCCCTTGAACTATGGCTACACCTTC
CDR3: CAISKTGQLPLNYGYTF

D: .
size: .
V: TRBV7-9
J: TRBJ2-2
DNA: TGTGCCAGCAGCTTGGCGTCGGACGGGAACACCGGGGAGCTGGTTTTT
CDR3: CASSLASDGNTGELVF

D: .
size: .
V: TRBV5-6
J: TRBJ2-7
DNA: TGTGCCAGCACCCCCCCAGGGAGGAACCGCGACTACGAGCAGTACTTC
CDR3: CASTPPGRNRDYEQYF

D: .
size: .
V: TRBV19
J: TRBJ2-7
DNA: TGTGCCAGTACGGTGGCAGGGGACTACGAGCAGTACTTC
CDR3: CASTVAGDYEQYF

D: TRBD1
size: .
V: TRBV10-2
J: TRBJ1-1
DNA: TGCGCCAGCCGAGGGGGACAGAATAATGAAGCTTTCTTT
CDR3: CASRGGQNNEAFF

D: .
size: .
V: TRBV7-6
J: TRBJ1-5
DNA: TGTGCCAGCAGCAGCGTGGGACAACCCAATCAGCCCCAGCATTTT
CDR3: CASSSVGQPNQPQHF

D: .
size: many
V: TRBV19
J: TRBJ1-1
DNA: TGTGCCAGTAGTCTGGAGGGGGACACTGAAGCTTTCTTT
CDR3: CASSLEGDTEAFF

D: TRBD1
size: .
V: TRBV7-2
J: TRBJ2-7
DNA: TGTGCCAGCAGCTTAGCCGCCGGGGCAGGGGGAATCTACGAGCAGTACTTC
CDR3: CASSLAAGAGGIYEQYF

D: TRBD1
size: many
V: TRBV6-5
J: TRBJ1-1
DNA: TGTGCCAGCAGTTTGGGCACAGGGGGGGTCGAAGCTTTCTTT
CDR3: CASSLGTGGVEAFF

D: .
size: few
V: TRBV3-1
J: TRBJ1-1
DNA: TGTGCCAGCAGCCAAGACAGGGCCTCTGAAGCTTTCTTT
CDR3: CASSQDRASEAFF

D: TRBD1
size: few
V: TRBV2
J: TRBJ2-5
DNA: TGTGCCAGCAGGGACAGGGGGGGGCAGACCCAGTACTTC
CDR3: CASRDRGGQTQYF

D: .
size: .
V: TRBV3-1
J: TRBJ2-5
DNA: TGTGCCAGCAGCCAAGACCAGGGGATCCGGGAGACCCAGTACTTC
CDR3: CASSQDQGIRETQYF

D: TRBD1
size: .
V: TRBV7-2
J: TRBJ1-1
DNA: TGTGCCAGCAGCTATATGGGACAGCGGGGTCGGGCTGAAGCTTTCTTT
CDR3: CASSYMGQRGRAEAFF

D: .
size: .
V: TRBV7-4
J: TRBJ1-6
DNA: TGTGCCAGCAGTCCAGCGAGAAATTCACCCCTCCACTTT
CDR3: CASSPARNSPLHF

D: .
size: .
V: TRBV10-3
J: TRBJ2-7
DNA: TGTGCCAGCAGTGAGACCGCGACCTTCTACGAGCAGTACTTC
CDR3: CASSETATFYEQYF

D: .
size: many
V: TRBV19
J: TRBJ1-2
DNA: TGTGCCAGTCGTACAAACAGTCTCAACCGCTATGGCTACACCTTC
CDR3: CASRTNSLNRYGYTF

D: .
size: .
V: TRBV29-1
J: TRBJ2-7
DNA: .
CDR3: CSVGPGGGELYF

D: TRBD1
size: .
V: TRBV25-1
J: TRBJ2-5
DNA: TGTGCCAGCAGTGAATGGCAGGGGGCAGAGACCCAGTACTTC
CDR3: CASSEWQGAETQYF

D: .
size: .
V: TRBV25-1
J: TRBJ2-6
DNA: TGTGCCAGCAGTAAAAACTCTGGGGCCAACGTCCTGACTTTC
CDR3: CASSKNSGANVLTF

D: TRBD2
size: many
V: TRBV29-1
J: TRBJ2-7
DNA: TGCAGCGCTGGGGGGGGTAACAGGAACGAGCAGTACTTC
CDR3: CSAGGGNRNEQYF

D: TRBD2
size: many
V: TRBV9
J: TRBJ2-2
DNA: TGTGCCAGCAGCTTTACAGCGGGGATCAACACCGGGGAGCTGTTTTTT
CDR3: CASSFTAGINTGELFF

D: .
size: .
V: TRBV11-2
J: TRBJ2-7
DNA: TGTGCCAGCATCCTACAGGGTAGGAACGAGCAGTACTTC
CDR3: CASILQGRNEQYF

D: TRBD1
size: .
V: TRBV15
J: TRBJ1-5
DNA: TGTGCCACCAACGACATAGGACAGGGAAATCAGCCCCAGCATTTT
CDR3: CATNDIGQGNQPQHF

D: .
size: many
V: TRBV7-9
J: TRBJ2-7
DNA: TGTGCCAGCAGCGTTGAAGGGGGAACAGTGTACGAGCAGTACTTC
CDR3: CASSVEGGTVYEQYF

D: .
size: many
V: TRBV25-1
J: TRBJ2-5
DNA: TGTGCCAGCAGTGATAGAGGGGCCGGTGAGACCCAGTACTTC
CDR3: CASSDRGAGETQYF

D: TRBD2
size: .
V: TRBV5-5
J: TRBJ2-3
DNA: TGTGCCAGCAGCTCGGGACTAGCGGGAGTTACAGATACGCAGTATTTT
CDR3: CASSSGLAGVTDTQYF

D: TRBD1
size: .
V: TRBV7-8
J: TRBJ2-7
DNA: TGTGCCAGCAGCCCGCCGACAGGGGGCTATCCAGGCTACGAGCAGTACTTC
CDR3: CASSPPTGGYPGYEQYF

D: TRBD1
size: once
V: TRBV10-2
J: TRBJ2-5
DNA: TGCGCCAGCTGCAACCGGGACAGGGAAGAAGAGACCCAGTACTTC
CDR3: CASCNRDREEETQYF

D: TRBD2
size: .
V: TRBV5-6
J: TRBJ2-2
DNA: TGTGCCAGCAGCCGACTGGGACTAGCGGTGAACACCGGGGAGCTGTTTTTT
CDR3: CASSRLGLAVNTGELFF

D: TRBD1
size: .
V: TRBV10-3
J: TRBJ2-7
DNA: TGTGCCAGCAGTCTGGGACAGGCTAGCTCCTACGAGCAGTACTTC
CDR3: CASSLGQASSYEQYF

D: .
size: .
V: TRBV5-6
J: TRBJ2-5
DNA: TGTGCCAACAGCTTGGTCTCAAAGGGGGCCCAGTACTTC
CDR3: CANSLVSKGAQYF

D: .
size: .
V: TRBV18
J: TRBJ1-1
DNA: TGTGCCAGCTCACCACCCCTTCAGTTGGAAGCTTTCTTT
CDR3: CASSPPLQLEAFF